This TCR beta chain was captured by sequencing in a study of cytomegalovirus exposure and HLA in healthy donors. Study as a whole: A prior study identified 110 million or so unique TCR beta sequences from about 179 million T cells.

A multiplex PCR was run with 60 Vbeta primers and 13 Jbeta primers. The repertoire was sequenced with immunoSEQ multiplex PCR; TCRdb's copy has only in-frame clones and lacks some. The data contain 150,000 to 250,000 clones, under 90% of them singletons. Those who donated were healthy bone marrow donors. Concerning this clone itself: Its antigen is unidentified.

CDR3 length: 16 residues. Trimming pared 3 bases from V and 4 bases from J, leaving 18 bases between. Per the germline V gene, CDR1 is MNHEY and CDR2 is SMNVEV (reference sequence). Study-wide results and caveats: Earlier analysis found most TCR beta V segments productive about 87% or about 30% of the time. Immune exposure information comprised only CMV serostatus.

The sequence was obtained from a boy under 10 years old in good health and CMV-seronegative. V gene TRBV27 combines with J gene TRBJ1-1, with D tentatively TRBD1 (6 bases). The specimen sequenced was PBMCs. CDR3 loop: CASSLRQGSSSTEAFF. The DNA for the CDR3 is TGTGCCAGCAGTTTGCGGCAGGGGAGTTCGAGCACTGAAGCTTTCTTT.